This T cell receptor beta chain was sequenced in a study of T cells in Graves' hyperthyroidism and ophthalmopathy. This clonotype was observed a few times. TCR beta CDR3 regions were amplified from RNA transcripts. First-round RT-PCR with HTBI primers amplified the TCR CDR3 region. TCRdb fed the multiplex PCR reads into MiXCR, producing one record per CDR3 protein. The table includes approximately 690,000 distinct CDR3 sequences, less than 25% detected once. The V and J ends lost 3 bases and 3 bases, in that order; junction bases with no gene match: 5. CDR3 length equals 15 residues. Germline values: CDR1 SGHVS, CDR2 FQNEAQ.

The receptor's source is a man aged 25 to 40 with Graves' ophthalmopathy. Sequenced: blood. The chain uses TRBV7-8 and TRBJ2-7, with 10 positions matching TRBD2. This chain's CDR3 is CASSLGTSEYYEQYF. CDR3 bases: TGTGCCAGCAGCTTGGGGACTAGCGAATACTACGAGCAGTACTTC.